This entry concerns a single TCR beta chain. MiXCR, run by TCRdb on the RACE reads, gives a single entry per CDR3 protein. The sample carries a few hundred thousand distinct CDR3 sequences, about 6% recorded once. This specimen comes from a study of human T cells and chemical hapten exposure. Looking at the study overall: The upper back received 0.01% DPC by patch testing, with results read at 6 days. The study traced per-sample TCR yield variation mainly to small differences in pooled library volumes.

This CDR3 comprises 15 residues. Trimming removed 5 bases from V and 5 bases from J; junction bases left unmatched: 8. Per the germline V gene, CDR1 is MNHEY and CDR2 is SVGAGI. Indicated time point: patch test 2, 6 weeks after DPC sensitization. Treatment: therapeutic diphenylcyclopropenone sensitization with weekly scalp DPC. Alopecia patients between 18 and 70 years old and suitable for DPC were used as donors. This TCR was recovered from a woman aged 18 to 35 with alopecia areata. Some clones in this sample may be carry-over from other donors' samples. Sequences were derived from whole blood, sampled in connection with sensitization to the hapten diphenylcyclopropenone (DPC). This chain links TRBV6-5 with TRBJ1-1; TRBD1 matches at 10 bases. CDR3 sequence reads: CASSRETGGWTEAFF. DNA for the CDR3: TGTGCCAGCAGTAGAGAGACAGGGGGCTGGACTGAAGCTTTCTTT.